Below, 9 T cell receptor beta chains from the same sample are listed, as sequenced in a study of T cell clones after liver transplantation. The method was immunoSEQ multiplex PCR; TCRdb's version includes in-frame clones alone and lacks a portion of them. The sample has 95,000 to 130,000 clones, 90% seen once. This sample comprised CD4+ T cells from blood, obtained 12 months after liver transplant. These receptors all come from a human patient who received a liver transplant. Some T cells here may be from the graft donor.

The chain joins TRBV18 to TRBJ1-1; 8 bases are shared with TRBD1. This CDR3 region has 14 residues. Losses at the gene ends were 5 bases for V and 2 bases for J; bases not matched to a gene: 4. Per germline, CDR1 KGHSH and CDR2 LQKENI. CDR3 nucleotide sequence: TGTGCCAGCTCATCTGGACAGGGAAACACTGAAGCTTTCTTT. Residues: CASSSGQGNTEAFF.

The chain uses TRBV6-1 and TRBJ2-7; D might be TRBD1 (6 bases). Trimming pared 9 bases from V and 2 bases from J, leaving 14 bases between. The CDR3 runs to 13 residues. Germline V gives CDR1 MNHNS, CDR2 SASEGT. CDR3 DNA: TGTGCCAGACCTCGGAGGACAGCCTACGAGCAGTACTTC. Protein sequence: CARPRRTAYEQYF.

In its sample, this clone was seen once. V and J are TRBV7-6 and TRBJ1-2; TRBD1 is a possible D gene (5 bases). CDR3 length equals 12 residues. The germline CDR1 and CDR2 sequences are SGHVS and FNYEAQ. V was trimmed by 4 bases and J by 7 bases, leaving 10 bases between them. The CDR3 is CASSSRETGYTF. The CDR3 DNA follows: TGTGCCAGCAGCTCCAGGGAAACTGGCTACACCTTC.

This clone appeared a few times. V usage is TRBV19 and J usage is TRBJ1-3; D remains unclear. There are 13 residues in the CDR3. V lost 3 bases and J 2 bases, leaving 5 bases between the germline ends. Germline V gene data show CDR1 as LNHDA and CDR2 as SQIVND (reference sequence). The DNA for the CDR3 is TGTGCCAGTAGTATCCAGCCTGGAAACACCATATATTTT. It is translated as CASSIQPGNTIYF. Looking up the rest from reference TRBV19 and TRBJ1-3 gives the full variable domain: DGGITQSPKYLFRKEGQNVTLSCEQNLNHDAMYWYRQDPGQGLRLIYYSQIVNDFQKGDIAEGYSVSREKKESFPLTVTSAQKNPTAFYLCASSIQPGNTIYFGEGSWLTVV.

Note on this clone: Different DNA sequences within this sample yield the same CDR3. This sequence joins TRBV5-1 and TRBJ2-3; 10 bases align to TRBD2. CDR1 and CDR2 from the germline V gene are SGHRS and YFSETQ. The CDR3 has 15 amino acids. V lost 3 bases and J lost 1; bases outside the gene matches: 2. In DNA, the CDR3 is TGCGCCAGCAGCTCGCTAGCGGGAGGCACAGATACGCAGTATTTT. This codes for CASSSLAGGTDTQYF.

For the CDR3, the DNA is TGCGCCAGCAGCTTAAAGGGCAACGGAGGAGACGGGGAGCTGTTTTTT. The encoded protein is CASSLKGNGGDGELFF. The V gene is TRBV5-1, the J gene TRBJ2-2; possibly TRBD2 for D (5 bases). CDR1 and CDR2 from the germline V gene are SGHRS and YFSETQ. The CDR3 totals 16 residues. V was clipped by 2 bases and J by 7 bases, with 18 bases between them.

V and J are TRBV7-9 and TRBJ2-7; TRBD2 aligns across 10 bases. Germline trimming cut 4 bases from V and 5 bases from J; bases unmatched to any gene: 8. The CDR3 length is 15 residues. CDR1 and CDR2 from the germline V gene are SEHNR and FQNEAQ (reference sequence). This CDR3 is CASSSSSGRSDEQYF. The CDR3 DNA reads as TGTGCCAGCAGCTCCTCTAGCGGGAGAAGTGACGAGCAGTACTTC.

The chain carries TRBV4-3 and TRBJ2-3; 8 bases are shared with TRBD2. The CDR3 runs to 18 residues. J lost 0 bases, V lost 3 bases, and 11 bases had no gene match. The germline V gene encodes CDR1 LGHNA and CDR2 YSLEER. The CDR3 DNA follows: TGCGCCAGCAGCCAGCTAGGAGGTAGCGGGACTAGCACAGATACGCAGTATTTT. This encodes CASSQLGGSGTSTDTQYF.

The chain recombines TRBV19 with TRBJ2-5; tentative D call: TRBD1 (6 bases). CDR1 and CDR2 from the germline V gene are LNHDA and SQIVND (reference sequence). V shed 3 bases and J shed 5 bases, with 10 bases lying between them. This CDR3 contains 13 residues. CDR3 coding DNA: TGTGCCAGTAGTATGAACCAGGGGGAGACCCAGTACTTC. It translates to CASSMNQGETQYF.